The TCR beta chain described here comes from a study of cytomegalovirus exposure and HLA in healthy donors. Trimming took 2 bases from V and 0 from J, leaving 8 bases between them. CDR1 and CDR2 from the germline V gene are MNHNS and SASEGT. CDR3 length: 16 residues. It was with 60 Vbeta and 13 Jbeta primers that the PCR ran. Assay: immunoSEQ multiplex PCR; the TCRdb copy retains only in-frame clones and omits some. The table lists approximately 130,000 clones, 60% to 80% of them singletons, with about 4.4% in the top ten. The source is a man aged 50 to 60 in good health and CMV-seropositive. The chain carries TRBV6-1 and TRBJ2-6; D ambiguous. Sequencing used PBMCs. The CDR3 DNA sequence: TGTGCCAGCAGTGAATTGGTGGCCTCTGGGGCCAACGTCCTGACTTTC. The encoded protein is CASSELVASGANVLTF.